This T cell receptor beta chain derives from a study of blood T cell repertoires in COVID-19. Study as a whole: Sources were T cells, B-cell-depleted T cells, or PBMCs; the material itself was cDNA or gDNA.

TCRdb keeps only in-frame clones here, not all; method: immunoSEQ multiplex PCR. Of 140,000 to 150,000 clones in the sample, around 86% were seen once. Cohorts were determined from participant-reported clinical history. This clonotype was obtained from a man in his forties or fifties who had recovered from COVID-19. Specimen: PBMCs or T cells enriched from blood (not recorded which).

The CDR3 loop reads CASSPRQGASEQYF. DNA for the CDR3: TGTGCCAGCAGCCCCAGACAGGGGGCTAGTGAGCAGTACTTC. V and J are TRBV7-6 and TRBJ2-7; 10 bases match TRBD1. Per germline, CDR1 SGHVS and CDR2 FNYEAQ. The J segment lost 7 bases and the V segment lost 5 bases, leaving 8 bases of the junction unmatched. This CDR3 comprises 14 residues.